This TCR beta chain was documented in a study of monozygotic twins with inflammatory bowel disease. General observations from the study: Relative to healthy twins, IBD patients had fewer clonotypes in common with others, a gap that was especially apparent with disease activity.

On this clonotype itself: Its antigen remains unknown.

cDNA was made in eight separate reactions per sample. Amplification of TCRalpha and TCRbeta cDNA involved two nested PCRs that ran for approximately 16 and 9 cycles. One entry per CDR3 protein, without DNA, is what TCRdb gives after re-calling the 5' RACE reads. Its clone listing holds 330,000 or so distinct CDR3 sequences. This clonotype originated in a human donor with ulcerative colitis or Crohn's disease, or a healthy co-twin of an affected twin (not recorded which). The sequenced material came from blood.

The chain's CDR3 is CASSPKQGKFYEQYF. The chain has TRBV28 and TRBJ2-7; TCRdb indicates TRBD1, and absent DNA this call remains unverified. From germline, CDR1 is MDHEN and CDR2 SYDVKM. This CDR3 is built from 15 residues.